Below, one TCR beta chain is given with its context. Its antigen specificity is not known. No much larger clone exists at a distance of one base, and base qualities are not known. The CDR3 covers 14 residues, taking in both the cysteine and the phenylalanine. Only CDR3 DNA remains: 42 bases, in frame from the first base. V is shortened by 1 base, J by 1 base, and the region joining them spans 9 bases. Sequences SGHRS (CDR1) and YFSETQ (CDR2) are obtained from the germline V gene. The immunoSEQ Assay, a bias-controlled multiplex PCR, was used to amplify TCRbeta CDR3 regions from genomic DNA. On the authors' methods: The number of nucleated cells in each sample was estimated from the amplification of reference gene primers within the assay. To quantify the absolute abundance of each unique TCRbeta CDR3 rearrangement, sequence reads were collapsed and filtered. For each sample, productive Simpson clonality was calculated by taking the square root of Simpson's diversity index across productive rearrangements. The source is immuneACCESS, and TCRdb retained only in-frame sequences with V and J called. Part of the clones is not carried over; for the studies checked, unresolved V genes explain less than half of this, and the remainder is unexplained. Clone size and V and J calls were adopted from that table, with D and trimming inferred from the DNA. The sample records about 200,000 clones, 86% of which are singletons. About 2.2% of the sample comes from the top ten.

The sample is drawn from a study of blood T cell repertoires in COVID-19 (dated by TCRdb to 2018 to 2021). With regard to the full study: The collaborator samples originated in the United States, Italy and Spain and spanned the acute and convalescent phases of COVID-19. The material from the prospective study consisted of cDNA or gDNA derived from T cells, B-cell-depleted T cells, or PBMCs. Deeply sampled blood TCRbeta repertoires from subjects exposed to, actively infected with, or recovered from COVID-19 were included in the dataset. The repertoires were released in a freely available public database intended as a resource for research on the immune response to SARS-CoV-2. The samples were drawn from the first 160 participants of the ongoing ImmuneRACE study and from 1,254 subjects provided by 6 global collaborators. Nearly every sample came with metadata listing a de-identified subject ID, COVID-19 status, age in years and sex. Where available, HLA class I and class II types were obtained from metadata supplied by the sample provider rather than from assay-based typing. What the work shows at the level of the full study, not this receptor alone: The amount of clinical and demographic metadata varied by source and participant and was provided uncurated.

Samples from volunteer blood donors who had recovered from COVID-19 were contributed by a second Seattle source. Collaborating institutions collected whole blood in K2EDTA tubes following their own protocols. Collaborator samples were shipped for TCRbeta analysis as frozen whole blood, isolated PBMCs, or DNA extracted from either sample type. Sequencing was carried out using peripheral blood. This sequence uses TRBV5-1 and TRBJ2-7, with TRBD2 tentatively as D gene (6 bases match). The TCR sequence derives from a man aged 30 to 39 who had recovered from COVID-19. The DNA reads TGCGCCAGCAGCTTGATGGAGGGGTCCTACGAGCAGTACTTC. Its translation is CASSLMEGSYEQYF.